This TCR beta chain was sequenced during a study of cytomegalovirus exposure and HLA in healthy donors. As to this clone: In the same sample, other DNA sequences code for this CDR3.

The PCR ran on 60 Vbeta and 13 Jbeta primers. Profiling relied on immunoSEQ multiplex PCR, and the TCRdb table lists in-frame clones only, not all of them. The sample yields a few hundred thousand clones, just under 85% seen once. The CDR3 extends over 15 amino acids. The V gene's germline CDR1 is LNHDA and CDR2 SQIVND (reference sequence). The J segment lost 1 base and the V segment lost 3 bases, leaving 0 bases of the junction unmatched. The chain combines TRBV19 with TRBJ2-1; 10 positions agree with TRBD2. Specimen: PBMCs. The sequence derives from a woman in her thirties or forties in good health and CMV-seronegative. The CDR3 protein is CASSISGGSYNEQFF. DNA of the CDR3: TGTGCCAGTAGTATTAGCGGGGGGTCCTACAATGAGCAGTTCTTC.